This is a list of T cell receptor beta chains from one sample in a study of immune reconstitution after stem cell transplant in scleroderma. In TCRdb, the RT-PCR reads were re-called with MiXCR into one record per CDR3 protein. The profile shows about 2,600 distinct CDR3 sequences, 6.4% of them singletons. This material was collected before or after autologous hematopoietic stem cell transplantation (not recorded which). These receptor sequences come from a female donor with systemic sclerosis. Each CDR3 is given without its conserved first and last residue. A D gene is named only where the DNA matches it firmly.

V gene	J gene	D gene	CDR3 protein
TRBV20-1	TRBJ2-7	TRBD1	SASNLDRNYEQY
TRBV3-1	TRBJ2-7	.	ASSQWSYEQY
TRBV6-5	TRBJ2-5	TRBD2	ASSPKGTRGETQY
TRBV10-3	TRBJ2-1	.	AISKGTTGNEQF
TRBV5-1	TRBJ1-1	TRBD1	ASSGTAGQGNTEAF
TRBV9	TRBJ1-2	TRBD1	ASRKTGGAIGYT
TRBV5-1	TRBJ2-7	.	ASSLAHEQY
TRBV4-3	TRBJ1-1	.	ASSQTGNTEAF
TRBV6-2/TRBV6-3	TRBJ2-7	.	ASSSDEDGSFFDEQY
TRBV27	TRBJ1-2	TRBD1	ASSWTGGNHEDGYT
TRBV16	TRBJ1-3	.	ASSQYSDPLSGNTIY
TRBV6-5	TRBJ1-2	.	ASSYIDRFYGYT
TRBV11-2	TRBJ1-3	.	ASSSSSNGFPGNTIY
TRBV7-2	TRBJ1-5	TRBD1	ASSDSGGVQPQH
TRBV7-2	TRBJ2-2	.	ASSPRGGVFTGELF
TRBV12-3/TRBV12-4	TRBJ1-1	.	ATTSSSIDTEAF
TRBV20-1	TRBJ2-5	.	SARKETQY
TRBV19	TRBJ2-1	.	ASSIWPERAPSYNEQF
TRBV7-3	TRBJ2-2	.	ASSLTGRPNTGELF
TRBV5-6	TRBJ1-6	TRBD1	ASSFGTAVYNSPLH
TRBV7-2	TRBJ1-1	TRBD1	ASSLGLERGRDTEAF
TRBV28	TRBJ2-3	TRBD2	ASSLLAGGGTQY
TRBV7-9	TRBJ1-1	.	ASSFGYTEAF
TRBV9	TRBJ2-7	TRBD1	ASSPGQGPPYEQY
TRBV6-2/TRBV6-3	TRBJ2-7	.	ASSYSRQGAAYEQY
TRBV7-8	TRBJ1-5	.	ASSPSGGAGQPQH
TRBV29-1	TRBJ2-3	.	SVPLSRTDTQY